The 17 T cell receptor beta chains below come from one sample, sequenced in a study of Ad26.COV2.S vaccination and SARS-CoV-2 variants. Data came from immunoSEQ multiplex PCR; TCRdb stores just in-frame clones and leaves some out. There are hundreds of thousands of clones in the sample; 92% occur only once, and approximately 1.6% lies in the top ten. Specified treatment: about 20 received Ad26.COV2.S at low or high dose, single or two shots; about 5 received placebo; per-sample allocation not given. Collection of the samples took place on day 63 after the first injection of vaccine or placebo. The specimen comprised peripheral blood, sampled in a trial of Ad26.COV2.S vaccine versus placebo. All receptors come from a person aged 18-60 years who received the Ad26.COV2.S COVID-19 vaccine or a placebo.

V gene TRBV3-1 (or the pseudogene TRBV3-2) combines with J gene TRBJ1-2; D not certain. This CDR3 has 12 residues. V was pared by 7 bases and J by 0 bases, with 6 bases between. Germline V lookup: CDR1 LGHDT, CDR2 YNNKEL (reference sequence). CDR3 coding DNA: TGTGCCAGCAAACGATCTAACTATGGCTACACCTTC. Amino acids: CASKRSNYGYTF.

The chain is built from TRBV14 and TRBJ1-2; the D gene is possibly TRBD1 (5 bases). Trimming took off 1 base at V and 8 bases at J, with 11 bases between the two ends. Germline V CDR1 and CDR2: SGHDN, FVKESK. The CDR3 totals 13 residues. The CDR3 region is CASSQGPTAGYTF. In nucleotides, the CDR3 is TGTGCCAGCAGCCAAGGGCCGACAGCCGGCTACACCTTC.

This clone was seen a single time. The rearrangement uses TRBV29-1 and TRBJ1-2; TRBD1 agrees at 10 bases. Germline V lookup: CDR1 SQVTM, CDR2 ANQGSEA. Trimming removed 6 bases from V and 4 bases from J; junction bases left unmatched: 5. The CDR3 covers 13 residues. The CDR3 coding sequence is TGCAGCGTGCGGGACAGGGGAGGCTATGGCTACACCTTC. Its protein is CSVRDRGGYGYTF.

This clone appeared a single time. The chain combines TRBV29-1 with TRBJ1-3; D gene unclear. CDR1 SQVTM and CDR2 ANQGSEA come from the germline V gene. This CDR3 region has 15 residues. Trimming stripped 4 bases from V and 3 bases from J, with 16 bases between. CDR3 nucleotides: TGCAGCGTTGCCACTGGGTCGGACGGTGGAAACACCATATATTTT. Protein: CSVATGSDGGNTIYF.

The V gene is TRBV19, the J gene TRBJ1-5; the D is unclear. CDR3 length: 15 residues. Per the germline V gene, CDR1 is LNHDA and CDR2 is SQIVND (reference sequence). Trimming stripped 7 bases from V and 2 bases from J, with 15 bases between. CDR3 residues: CASNPGRYGNQPQHF. CDR3 coding DNA: TGTGCCAGTAACCCAGGTAGATACGGCAATCAGCCCCAGCATTTT.

This rearrangement joins TRBV5-8 to TRBJ1-5; D is unclear. V was pared by 2 bases and J by 11 bases, with 2 bases between. Germline V gene lookup returns CDR1 SGHTS and CDR2 YDEGEE. CDR3 length: 9 amino acids. The CDR3: CASSLAQHF. Here the CDR3 DNA reads TGTGCCAGCAGCTTAGCCCAGCATTTT. Full variable domain (remainder filled in from reference TRBV5-8 and TRBJ1-5): EAGVTQSPTHLIKTRGQQATLRCSPISGHTSVYWYQQALGLGLQFLLWYDEGEERNRGNFPPRFSGRQFPNYSSELNVNALELEDSALYLCASSLAQHFGDGTRLSIL.

The V call is TRBV18, the J call TRBJ1-5, with 7 nucleotides matching TRBD1. J lost 6 bases, V lost 4 bases, and 6 bases had no gene match. The CDR3 sequence is 14 residues long. Per the germline V gene, CDR1 is KGHSH and CDR2 is LQKENI. CDR3 in amino acids: CASSQGASFQPQHF. In nucleotides, the CDR3 is TGTGCCAGCTCACAGGGGGCTTCGTTTCAGCCCCAGCATTTT.

The rearrangement links TRBV6-2 or TRBV6-3 to TRBJ2-1; 8 positions agree with TRBD2. Losses at the gene ends were 6 bases for V and 6 bases for J; bases not matched to a gene: 10. The germline gives CDR1 MNHEY, CDR2 SVGEGT. CDR3 length equals 15 residues. The CDR3 DNA reads as TGTGCCAGCAGCAAAACCGGACTAGCCGGCAATGAGCAGTTCTTC. Protein sequence: CASSKTGLAGNEQFF.

This chain joins TRBV10-3 and TRBJ2-7; no clear D gene. CDR3 length equals 12 residues. CDR1 ENHRY and CDR2 SYGVKD come from the germline V gene. V lost 8 bases, J lost 4 bases, and 12 bases lay in between. In nucleotides, the CDR3 is TGTGCCATCCCTCCGACACATTACGAGCAGTACTTC. This codes for CAIPPTHYEQYF.

V and J are TRBV29-1 and TRBJ1-2; D uncertain. Germline loops: CDR1 SQVTM, CDR2 ANQGSEA. The CDR3 extends over 11 amino acids. With 7 bases removed from V and 7 bases from J, the gap between germline ends came to 13 bases. The CDR3 region is CSAGPGGGYTF. CDR3 nucleotides: TGCAGCGCCGGCCCTGGAGGTGGCTACACCTTC.

The rearrangement uses TRBV28 and TRBJ1-5; D is uncertain. The CDR3 has 14 amino acids. V was trimmed by 3 bases and J by 3 bases, leaving 9 bases between them. Germline loops: CDR1 MDHEN, CDR2 SYDVKM. The CDR3 protein is CASSLRQYNQPQHF. The CDR3 DNA sequence: TGTGCCAGCAGTTTGAGGCAGTACAATCAGCCCCAGCATTTT. Full variable domain (missing parts from reference TRBV28 and TRBJ1-5): DVKVTQSSRYLVKRTGEKVFLECVQDMDHENMFWYRQDPGLGLRLIYFSYDVKMKEKGDIPEGYSVSREKKERFSLILESASTNQTSMYLCASSLRQYNQPQHFGDGTRLSIL.

This chain uses TRBV19 with TRBJ2-7; perhaps D is TRBD1 or TRBD2 (5 bases each). Germline loops: CDR1 LNHDA, CDR2 SQIVND (reference sequence). This CDR3 region has 12 residues. V lost 6 bases and J lost 3, with 9 bases in between. CDR3 amino acids: CASSRDGYEQYF. DNA for the CDR3: TGTGCCAGTAGCCGGGACGGCTACGAGCAGTACTTC.

The chain couples TRBV6-5 to TRBJ2-5; TRBD2 agrees at 10 bases. J lost 1 base, V lost 6 bases, and 2 bases had no gene match. Germline lookup yields CDR1 MNHEY and CDR2 SVGAGI. This CDR3 is 14 amino acids long. The CDR3 here is CASSKRGGQETQYF. The CDR3 coding sequence is TGTGCCAGCAGCAAGCGGGGGGGCCAAGAGACCCAGTACTTC.

The CDR3 nucleotides are TGTGCCAGCAGCCAAGAGGCCCGGGACAGGGAAGTGGATGAAAAACTGTTTTTT. Its protein is CASSQEARDREVDEKLFF. This chain connects TRBV14 to TRBJ1-4; 9 nucleotides match TRBD1. V shed 0 bases, J shed 6 bases, and the junction held 11 bases outside the gene matches. Looked up from germline, CDR1 is SGHDN and CDR2 is FVKESK. The CDR3 totals 18 residues.

The V gene is TRBV24-1, the J gene TRBJ1-5; D gene unclear. V lost 5 bases to trimming and J lost 0 bases, with 7 bases between them. The CDR3 spans 14 residues. CDR1 is KGHDR, CDR2 SFDVKD, per germline. The CDR3 protein is CATSGVNSNQPQHF. The DNA for the CDR3 is TGTGCCACCAGTGGAGTTAATAGCAATCAGCCCCAGCATTTT.

Only one count was recorded for this clone. The V call is TRBV19, the J call TRBJ2-6; 7 bases fit TRBD2. V lost 5 bases, J lost 0 bases, and 10 bases stayed unmatched. The CDR3 totals 18 residues. Germline assignment: CDR1 LNHDA and CDR2 SQIVND (reference sequence). The chain's CDR3 is CASSRLGGFLSGANVLTF. In DNA form, the CDR3 reads TGTGCCAGTAGTCGGCTCGGGGGGTTCCTCTCTGGGGCCAACGTCCTGACTTTC.

This clone showed up just once. The chain joins TRBV5-1 to TRBJ2-5, with 15 bases that match TRBD2. With V trimmed by 7 bases and J by 1 base, 8 bases remained unmatched. The CDR3 consists of 17 residues. The germline V gene encodes CDR1 SGHRS and CDR2 YFSETQ. The CDR3: CASCPGGLAGGQETQYF. DNA for the CDR3: TGCGCCAGCTGTCCAGGGGGACTAGCGGGGGGCCAAGAGACCCAGTACTTC. The entire variable domain, with the rest obtained from reference TRBV5-1 and TRBJ2-5, is as follows: KAGVTQTPRYLIKTRGQQVTLSCSPISGHRSVSWYQQTPGQGLQFLFEYFSETQRNKGNFPGRFSGRQFSNSRSEMNVSTLELGDSALYLCASCPGGLAGGQETQYFGPGTRLLVL.